This T cell receptor (beta chain) originates from a study of T cell responses to AZD1222 COVID-19 vaccine. Study conclusions and caveats: White British ancestry dominated among donors, who included more females, and clonal diversity was possibly underestimated. Sampling that yielded the repertoires occurred only after the peak T cell response. The span of vaccine-associated CD4 TCRs extended across spike, with dominance at 160-218 and 743-854.

Concerning this clone: Its specificity is not known.

Second-dose schedules of about 4 or about 12 weeks were combined. The J segment lost 1 base and the V segment lost 0 bases, leaving 5 bases of the junction unmatched. This CDR3 spans 16 amino acids. The germline gives CDR1 SGHNT, CDR2 YYREEE (reference sequence). The data were produced by immunoSEQ multiplex PCR, yet TCRdb's version contains in-frame clones alone and is incomplete. The sample lists 120,000 or so clones, approximately 90% seen once, with about 7.1% in the top ten. This chain joins TRBV5-4 and TRBJ1-1; 8 bases line up with TRBD1. The material sequenced was peripheral blood, taken 28 days after the second AZD1222 dose. The receptor's source is an adult who received the AZD1222 COVID-19 vaccine. CDR3 in amino acids: CASSLGQGIENTEAFF. The DNA of the CDR3 is TGTGCCAGCAGCTTGGGACAGGGGATTGAGAACACTGAAGCTTTCTTT. The full variable domain, its missing parts supplied by reference TRBV5-4 and TRBJ1-1, is ETGVTQSPTHLIKTRGQQVTLRCSSQSGHNTVSWYQQALGQGPQFIFQYYREEENGRGNFPPRFSGLQFPNYSSELNVNALELDDSALYLCASSLGQGIENTEAFFGQGTRLTVV.